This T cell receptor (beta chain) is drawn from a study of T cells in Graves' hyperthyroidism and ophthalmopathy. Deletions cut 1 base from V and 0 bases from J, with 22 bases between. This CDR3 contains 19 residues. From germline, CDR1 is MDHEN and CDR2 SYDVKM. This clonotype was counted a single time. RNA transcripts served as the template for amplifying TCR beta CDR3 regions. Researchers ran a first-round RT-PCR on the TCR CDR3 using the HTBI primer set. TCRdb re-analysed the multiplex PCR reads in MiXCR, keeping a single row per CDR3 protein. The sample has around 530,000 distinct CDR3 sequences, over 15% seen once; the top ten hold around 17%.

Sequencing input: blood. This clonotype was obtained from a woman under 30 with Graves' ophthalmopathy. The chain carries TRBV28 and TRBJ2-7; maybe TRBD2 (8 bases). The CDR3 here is CASSLLTGGAGGSSYEQYF. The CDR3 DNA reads TGTGCCAGCAGTTTATTGACCGGGGGGGCAGGGGGGAGCTCCTACGAGCAGTACTTC.